These 6 T cell receptor beta chains share one sample of origin, sequenced in a study of blood T cells in healthy people across ages. Next came a second PCR, run for about 6 to 12 cycles, which used a sample-barcoded 5' primer along with a J-beta primer mix. One entry per CDR3 protein results from TCRdb running MiXCR on the 5' RACE reads. This table holds over 1,500,000 distinct CDR3 sequences, 49% found once. Sequencing input: blood. These receptors all stem from a woman between 35 and 50 years old in good health.

The chain has TRBV2 and TRBJ2-5, with 10 bases aligning to TRBD1. CDR1 is SNHLY and CDR2 is FYNNEI in the germline V gene. Losses at the gene ends were 6 bases for V and 2 bases for J; bases not matched to a gene: 12. The CDR3 spans 17 residues. In nucleotides, the CDR3 is TGTGCCAGCAGGAGGGGACAGGGGACCAAAACACAAGAGACCCAGTACTTC. This codes for CASRRGQGTKTQETQYF.

This clonotype was recorded only once. The V gene is TRBV10-3, the J gene TRBJ1-4; no firm D call. This CDR3 comprises 13 residues. The germline V gene encodes CDR1 ENHRY and CDR2 SYGVKD. The V end lost 0 bases, the J end lost 7 bases, and 6 bases lay between the germline ends. This CDR3 reads CAISESPREKLFF. The CDR3 DNA reads as TGTGCCATCAGTGAGTCGCCTCGTGAAAAACTGTTTTTT.

This sequence joins TRBV10-3 and TRBJ2-7, with no clear D. This CDR3 comprises 11 residues. The V end lost 9 bases, the J end lost 7 bases, and 13 bases lay between the germline ends. Per germline, CDR1 ENHRY and CDR2 SYGVKD. The CDR3 DNA follows: TGTGCCATTGAAGGAGTATGGGAGCAGTACTTC. This encodes CAIEGVWEQYF.

The chain uses TRBV7-2 and TRBJ2-3, with D possibly called TRBD1 or TRBD2 (6 bases each). Trimming pared 1 base from V and 8 bases from J, leaving 13 bases between. The CDR3 covers 14 residues. From germline, CDR1 is SGHTA and CDR2 FQGNSA. The CDR3 region has the DNA TGTGCCAGCAGCTTAGTAGGGGGGTCAGCTACGCAGTATTTT. Protein product: CASSLVGGSATQYF.

V and J are TRBV5-1 and TRBJ2-5; 9 bases are shared with TRBD1. The CDR3 spans 15 residues. The V and J ends lost 4 bases and 5 bases, in that order; junction bases with no gene match: 9. Germline loops: CDR1 SGHRS, CDR2 YFSETQ. The CDR3 is CASSHRDRALETQYF. CDR3 DNA sequence: TGCGCCAGCAGCCACCGGGACAGGGCCCTTGAGACCCAGTACTTC.

This clonotype was picked up a small number of times. The chain carries TRBV7-2 and TRBJ2-1; 12 bases fit TRBD2. V was clipped by 4 bases and J by 7 bases; unmatched bases: 5. The CDR3 covers 15 residues. The germline gives CDR1 SGHTA, CDR2 FQGNSA. In DNA, the CDR3 is TGTGCCAGCAGCTGGCTAGCGGGGGGGCAAAATGAGCAGTTCTTC. This codes for CASSWLAGGQNEQFF.